The next 32 T cell receptor beta chains were all read from a single sample in a study of monozygotic twins with inflammatory bowel disease. TCRdb reanalyzed the 5' RACE reads, giving one entry per CDR3 protein sequence and no DNA. The table gives nearly 450,000 distinct CDR3 sequences; the top ten clones make up roughly 2.2% of it. The sequencing input was blood. The receptors were sampled from a human donor with ulcerative colitis or Crohn's disease, or a healthy co-twin of an affected twin (not recorded which).

The V and J genes are TRBV20-1 and TRBJ1-2; without DNA, the TCRdb call of TRBD1 cannot be checked. There are 11 residues in the CDR3. Germline CDR1 DFQATT, CDR2 SNEGSKA (reference sequence). The CDR3 sequence is CSAEWQGTYTF.

This chain uses TRBV5-1 with TRBJ2-7; TCRdb's assignment of TRBD2 cannot be checked, as there is no DNA. Germline assignment: CDR1 SGHRS and CDR2 YFSETQ. This CDR3 comprises 16 residues. CDR3: CASSLVASGRSSEQYF.

The chain recombines TRBV15 with TRBJ2-3; TCRdb's assignment of TRBD2 cannot be checked, as there is no DNA. The germline CDR1 and CDR2 sequences are LNHNV and YYDKDF (reference sequence). The CDR3 length is 18 residues. The CDR3 spells CATSPYPRLAGETDTQYF.

The rearrangement links TRBV7-2 to TRBJ1-2. Germline-derived CDR1 and CDR2 are SGHTA and FQGNSA. The length of the CDR3 is 14 residues. Here the CDR3 reads CASSLSRQGGGYTF.

V is TRBV7-2 and J is TRBJ1-1; the TCRdb D gene call, TRBD1, has no DNA to confirm it. The V gene's germline CDR1 is SGHTA and CDR2 FQGNSA. The length of the CDR3 is 18 residues. CDR3 amino acids: CASSLVAGTGIMNTEAFF.

This rearrangement joins TRBV9 to TRBJ2-3; the TCRdb call, TRBD1, lacks DNA for checking. This CDR3 region has 16 residues. Germline V gives CDR1 SGDLS, CDR2 YYNGEE. This CDR3 reads CASSVVRQGVADTQYF. Full variable domain (missing parts from reference TRBV9 and TRBJ2-3): DSGVTQTPKHLITATGQRVTLRCSPRSGDLSVYWYQQSLDQGLQFLIQYYNGEERAKGNILERFSAQQFPDLHSELNLSSLELGDSALYFCASSVVRQGVADTQYFGPGTRLTVL.

The chain joins TRBV4-2 to TRBJ2-5; TCRdb proposes TRBD1, but this gene call is untestable without DNA. CDR1 is LGHNA, CDR2 YNFKEQ, per germline. The CDR3 sequence is 15 residues long. This CDR3 reads CASSQEGGPQETQYF.

The chain employs TRBV6-1 and TRBJ1-5; absent DNA, TCRdb's TRBD1 call cannot be checked. CDR1 is MNHNS and CDR2 is SASEGT in the germline V gene. The CDR3 spans 14 residues. The CDR3: CASSEGDRVGAQHF.

This CDR3 is CASSALAGRPGDTQYF. J is TRBJ2-3 and V is TRBV5-1; TCRdb proposes TRBD1, but this gene call is untestable without DNA. This CDR3 is 16 amino acids long. In germline, CDR1 is SGHRS, CDR2 YFSETQ.

The chain carries TRBV3-1 and TRBJ1-2; checking the TCRdb D call of TRBD1 is not possible without DNA. CDR1 is LGHDT and CDR2 is YNNKEL in the germline V gene (reference sequence). There are 14 residues in the CDR3. CDR3 loop: CASSHGTGTYGYTF.

CDR3 loop: CASSLRDYGQGITEAFF. V usage is TRBV5-4 and J usage is TRBJ1-1; TCRdb calls TRBD1, which cannot be checked without DNA. CDR1 SGHNT and CDR2 YYREEE come from the germline V gene (reference sequence). CDR3 length: 17 amino acids.

V gene TRBV5-1 combines with J gene TRBJ1-2. Germline V lookup: CDR1 SGHRS, CDR2 YFSETQ. The CDR3 totals 12 residues. CDR3 in amino acids: CASSLESAGYTF.

This rearrangement joins TRBV10-3 to TRBJ2-3; TCRdb's D gene call, TRBD2, goes unchecked for lack of DNA. The CDR3 sequence is 16 residues long. The germline V gene has CDR1 ENHRY and CDR2 SYGVKD. The CDR3 sequence: CAVSATGTRGTDTQYF.

The chain is built from TRBV11-1 and TRBJ1-4; as DNA is missing, the TRBD1 call by TCRdb cannot be tested. Germline-derived CDR1 and CDR2 are SGHAT and FQDESV (reference sequence). This CDR3 is built from 18 residues. The CDR3 region is CASSLGGRAPQTWEKLFF. Together with reference TRBV11-1 and TRBJ1-4, the CDR3 gives the full variable domain: EAEVAQSPRYKITEKSQAVAFWCDPISGHATLYWYRQILGQGPELLVQFQDESVVDDSQLPKDRFSAERLKGVDSTLKIQPAELGDSAMYLCASSLGGRAPQTWEKLFFGSGTQLSVL.

The chain uses TRBV19 and TRBJ1-5. From germline, CDR1 is LNHDA and CDR2 SQIVND (reference sequence). The CDR3 runs 14 residues. Here the CDR3 reads CASSNGYSNQPQHF. The entire variable domain, with the rest obtained from reference TRBV19 and TRBJ1-5, is as follows: DGGITQSPKYLFRKEGQNVTLSCEQNLNHDAMYWYRQDPGQGLRLIYYSQIVNDFQKGDIAEGYSVSREKKESFPLTVTSAQKNPTAFYLCASSNGYSNQPQHFGDGTRLSIL.

The chain employs TRBV12-3 or TRBV12-4 and TRBJ2-7; TCRdb indicates TRBD1, and absent DNA this call remains unverified. This CDR3 contains 12 residues. The CDR3 reads CASSRDTYEQYF.

The J gene is TRBJ2-7, the V gene TRBV5-1; TCRdb selects TRBD1, and the lack of DNA leaves this call unchecked. Germline loops: CDR1 SGHRS, CDR2 YFSETQ. The CDR3 runs to 14 residues. CDR3 loop: CASSLAGGSYEQYF.

This chain joins TRBV5-1 and TRBJ2-1. The CDR3 is made up of 14 amino acids. CDR1 and CDR2 (germline): SGHRS, YFSETQ. CDR3: CASSLAAQYNEQFF.

The chain joins TRBV20-1 to TRBJ1-1; TCRdb calls TRBD1, which cannot be checked without DNA. CDR1 and CDR2 (germline): DFQATT, SNEGSKA (reference sequence). The length of the CDR3 is 14 residues. CDR3 protein: CSARPGQGSTEAFF.

The chain employs TRBV3-1 and TRBJ2-7; TCRdb returns TRBD1, unconfirmable since there is no DNA. The CDR3 consists of 16 residues. CDR1 is LGHDT, CDR2 YNNKEL, per germline (reference sequence). The chain's CDR3 is CASSPPPGQFSYEQYF.

V usage is TRBV13 and J usage is TRBJ1-1. Germline CDR1 and CDR2: PRHDT and FYEKMQ (reference sequence). The CDR3 covers 13 residues. Here the CDR3 reads CASSFLWGTEAFF.

The J gene is TRBJ2-1, the V gene TRBV5-6; TCRdb gives TRBD2 as the D gene, but with no DNA this cannot be confirmed. Per germline, CDR1 SGHDT and CDR2 YYEEEE. The CDR3 sequence is 16 residues long. CDR3 sequence reads: CASRDRLAGTINEQFF.

The rearrangement uses TRBV20-1 and TRBJ2-6; as DNA is missing, the TRBD1 call by TCRdb cannot be tested. This CDR3 is built from 17 residues. Germline V CDR1 and CDR2: DFQATT, SNEGSKA (reference sequence). This CDR3 reads CSASSRTGVAGANVLTF.

The V call is TRBV30, the J call TRBJ1-1; TCRdb outputs TRBD1, but without DNA this stays unchecked. This CDR3 is built from 13 residues. Germline V gene data show CDR1 as GTSNPN and CDR2 as SVGIG (reference sequence). The CDR3 sequence: CAWSPGPNTEAFF. The whole variable domain, remainder taken from reference TRBV30 and TRBJ1-1, is SQTIHQWPATLVQPVGSPLSLECTVEGTSNPNLYWYRQAAGRGLQLLFYSVGIGQISSEVPQNLSASRPQDRQFILSSKKLLLSDSGFYLCAWSPGPNTEAFFGQGTRLTVV.

V gene TRBV6-6 combines with J gene TRBJ1-1; TCRdb names TRBD1, which stays unverified in the absence of DNA. CDR1 and CDR2 from the germline V gene are MNHNY and SVGAGI (reference sequence). The CDR3 has 13 residues. CDR3 in amino acids: CASSPDGIPEAFF.

V gene TRBV18 combines with J gene TRBJ2-1; there is no DNA to check the TCRdb D call of TRBD2. The CDR3 runs 14 residues. CDR1 is KGHSH and CDR2 is LQKENI in the germline V gene. The CDR3 sequence is CASSPSTSGSEQFF.

The V call is TRBV30, the J call TRBJ2-1; no DNA is available, so the TRBD2 call from TCRdb remains unchecked. The CDR3 is 14 residues long. Germline CDR1 reads GTSNPN; CDR2 reads SVGIG (reference sequence). This CDR3 reads CAWSLGLALNEQFF.

The V call is TRBV18, the J call TRBJ2-6; TCRdb reports TRBD2, a call that lacks DNA to check it against. The CDR3 is made up of 18 amino acids. Germline V CDR1 and CDR2: KGHSH, LQKENI. CDR3 loop: CASSPQGEAASGANVLTF.

The chain recombines TRBV7-2 with TRBJ2-1; TCRdb calls TRBD1, which cannot be checked without DNA. Germline lookup yields CDR1 SGHTA and CDR2 FQGNSA. CDR3 length: 12 residues. The CDR3 reads CASTLGGNEQFF. The full variable domain, its missing parts supplied by reference TRBV7-2 and TRBJ2-1, is GAGVSQSPSNKVTEKGKDVELRCDPISGHTALYWYRQSLGQGLEFLIYFQGNSAPDKSGLPSDRFSAERTGGSVSTLTIQRTQQEDSAVYLCASTLGGNEQFFGPGTRLTVL.

The V and J genes are TRBV19 and TRBJ2-1; TCRdb indicates TRBD1, and absent DNA this call remains unverified. Germline V lookup: CDR1 LNHDA, CDR2 SQIVND (reference sequence). This CDR3 is built from 13 residues. CDR3: CASNVGQLNEQFF.

The rearrangement links TRBV5-1 to TRBJ1-1. CDR3 size: 14 residues. Germline V gene data show CDR1 as SGHRS and CDR2 as YFSETQ. The CDR3 is CASSPIGSTAEAFF.

The rearrangement joins TRBV20-1 to TRBJ2-1. CDR1 and CDR2 from the germline V gene are DFQATT and SNEGSKA (reference sequence). The CDR3 is made up of 15 amino acids. Here the CDR3 reads CSAPTRSGVGNEQFF.